The 19 T cell receptor beta chains given below trace back to one sample, sequenced in a study of cytomegalovirus exposure and HLA in healthy donors. Amplification used 60 Vbeta primers and 13 Jbeta primers. The protocol was immunoSEQ multiplex PCR, while the TCRdb copy is restricted to in-frame clones and leaves out a portion. The table lists some 200,000 clones, approximately 83% of them singletons, with about 0.094% in the top ten. The sequencing input was PBMCs. The receptors come from a boy younger than 10 in good health and CMV-seronegative.

The genes are TRBV9 and TRBJ2-3, with 11 nucleotides matching TRBD2. The junction had 6 bases not matched to a gene; V was cut back by 0 bases and J by 6 bases. The CDR3 is 16 residues long. Germline V gene lookup returns CDR1 SGDLS and CDR2 YYNGEE. The CDR3 DNA follows: TGTGCCAGCAGCGTAGCTAGCGGGGGGCCGGTGGATACGCAGTATTTT. The encoded protein is CASSVASGGPVDTQYF.

This clone was picked up a small number of times. The chain combines TRBV6-6 with TRBJ2-3, with TRBD2 identical over 9 bases. The CDR3 has 16 amino acids. Looked up from germline, CDR1 is MNHNY and CDR2 is SVGAGI (reference sequence). The trim removed 3 bases at V and 6 bases at J, leaving 10 bases unmatched. CDR3 region: CASSYGASGVGDTQYF. The CDR3 DNA follows: TGTGCCAGCAGTTATGGAGCTAGCGGGGTAGGCGATACGCAGTATTTT.

The J gene is TRBJ1-4, the V gene TRBV2; D is undetermined. V was pared by 2 bases and J by 6 bases, with 10 bases between. The germline CDR1 and CDR2 sequences are SNHLY and FYNNEI. This CDR3 has 14 residues. The CDR3 DNA follows: TGTGCCAGCAGTGAAAAAGGGAGAGATGAAAAACTGTTTTTT. This codes for CASSEKGRDEKLFF. Filled out from reference TRBV2 and TRBJ1-4, the complete variable domain reads EPEVTQTPSHQVTQMGQEVILRCVPISNHLYFYWYRQILGQKVEFLVSFYNNEISEKSEIFDDQFSVERPDGSNFTLKIRSTKLEDSAMYFCASSEKGRDEKLFFGSGTQLSVL.

V and J are TRBV5-6 and TRBJ2-7; 13 bases agree with TRBD2. The CDR3 runs to 17 residues. V lost 4 bases, J lost 2 bases, and 9 bases stayed unmatched. Germline CDR1 reads SGHDT; CDR2 reads YYEEEE. This chain's CDR3 is CASSRPGLAGYTYEQYF. CDR3 DNA: TGTGCCAGCAGCCGGCCGGGACTAGCGGGGTACACCTACGAGCAGTACTTC.

The chain is built from TRBV6-6 and TRBJ2-3, with D tentatively TRBD1 (6 bases). CDR3 length: 14 amino acids. Trimming took 6 bases from V and 0 from J, leaving 10 bases between them. Looked up from germline, CDR1 is MNHNY and CDR2 is SVGAGI (reference sequence). CDR3 in DNA: TGTGCCAGCAGCCTCGGACAGAGCACAGATACGCAGTATTTT. Translated, it gives CASSLGQSTDTQYF.

This chain joins TRBV5-6 and TRBJ2-3; TRBD2 matches at 8 bases. Germline CDR1 is SGHDT and CDR2 is YYEEEE. The CDR3 is made up of 16 amino acids. Unmatched junction bases numbered 5, after V lost 0 bases and J lost 2 bases. The CDR3 sequence is CASSLAERGFTDTQYF. CDR3 coding DNA: TGTGCCAGCAGCTTGGCGGAGCGGGGGTTCACAGATACGCAGTATTTT.

This sequence joins TRBV7-2 and TRBJ2-3; 13 positions match TRBD2. The V gene's germline CDR1 is SGHTA and CDR2 FQGNSA. CDR3 length: 16 amino acids. V dropped 4 bases and J dropped 1; count of bases not matched to a gene: 2. The CDR3 spells CASSYGLAGGTDTQYF. The DNA for the CDR3 is TGTGCCAGCAGCTATGGACTAGCGGGGGGCACAGATACGCAGTATTTT.

This sequence joins TRBV6-1 and TRBJ2-7; 8 bases fit TRBD1. The CDR3 loop spans 15 amino acids. Unmatched junction bases numbered 11, after V lost 6 bases and J lost 4 bases. The germline V gene has CDR1 MNHNS and CDR2 SASEGT. CDR3 sequence (DNA): TGTGCCAGCAGGCTCAGGGGGCGGGGTAGATACGAGCAGTACTTC. Translation: CASRLRGRGRYEQYF.

This rearrangement joins TRBV9 to TRBJ1-1; TRBD1 agrees at 8 bases. This CDR3 is 13 amino acids long. V shed 4 bases, J shed 8 bases, and the junction held 7 bases outside the gene matches. Germline V gives CDR1 SGDLS, CDR2 YYNGEE. The CDR3 protein is CASSPGGRGEAFF. In DNA form, the CDR3 reads TGTGCCAGCAGCCCAGGGGGCAGGGGAGAAGCTTTCTTT.

V gene TRBV5-4 combines with J gene TRBJ2-4; tentative D call: TRBD1 (6 bases). Germline CDR1 reads SGHNT; CDR2 reads YYREEE (reference sequence). The CDR3 is made up of 15 amino acids. V shed 4 bases and J shed 2 bases, with 13 bases lying between them. The CDR3 here is CASSPQGRSKNIQYF. The CDR3, as DNA: TGTGCCAGCAGCCCCCAGGGGCGGTCCAAAAACATTCAGTACTTC. The full variable domain, with the rest looked up from reference TRBV5-4 and TRBJ2-4, is ETGVTQSPTHLIKTRGQQVTLRCSSQSGHNTVSWYQQALGQGPQFIFQYYREEENGRGNFPPRFSGLQFPNYSSELNVNALELDDSALYLCASSPQGRSKNIQYFGAGTRLSVL.

The CDR3 sequence: CASSRRAYEQYF. The CDR3 nucleotides are TGTGCCAGCAGCCGTCGCGCCTACGAGCAGTACTTC. This rearrangement joins TRBV6-5 to TRBJ2-7, with unresolved D. This CDR3 contains 12 residues. CDR1 MNHEY and CDR2 SVGAGI come from the germline V gene. V shed 6 bases and J shed 2 bases, with 8 bases lying between them.

The chain is built from TRBV30 and TRBJ2-5; the D gene is possibly TRBD1 (6 bases). V was clipped by 4 bases and J by 4 bases, with 10 bases between them. The CDR3 spans 12 residues. Germline V lookup: CDR1 GTSNPN, CDR2 SVGIG (reference sequence). The CDR3 sequence is CAWNRGRETQYF. The CDR3 coding sequence is TGTGCCTGGAATAGGGGGAGAGAGACCCAGTACTTC. The variable domain in full, completed from reference TRBV30 and TRBJ2-5, reads SQTIHQWPATLVQPVGSPLSLECTVEGTSNPNLYWYRQAAGRGLQLLFYSVGIGQISSEVPQNLSASRPQDRQFILSSKKLLLSDSGFYLCAWNRGRETQYFGPGTRLLVL.

Worth noting for this clone: Mismatch with germline at one junction end may stem from a read error. V and J are TRBV7-9 and TRBJ2-5, with TRBD2 matching over 10 bases. This CDR3 comprises 16 residues. Germline V gene sequence: CDR1 SEHNR, CDR2 FQNEAQ (reference sequence). The CDR3 reads CSSSLDTSGALQTQYF. The CDR3 DNA follows: TGTTCCAGCAGCTTAGATACTAGCGGGGCCTTGCAGACCCAGTACTTC.

The rearrangement joins TRBV10-1 to TRBJ1-1, with 7 bases lining up with TRBD1. V dropped 4 bases and J dropped 0; count of bases not matched to a gene: 11. Germline lookup yields CDR1 WNHNN and CDR2 SYGVQD (reference sequence). CDR3 length: 17 residues. The CDR3 sequence: CASSGSRDSYMNTEAFF. DNA of the CDR3: TGCGCCAGCAGTGGGTCGCGGGACAGTTACATGAACACTGAAGCTTTCTTT.

This chain links TRBV27 with TRBJ1-1; 8 nucleotides match TRBD1. CDR3 length: 15 residues. V lost 6 bases and J lost 7; bases outside the gene matches: 13. The germline V gene encodes CDR1 MNHEY and CDR2 SMNVEV (reference sequence). The CDR3 loop is CASRSNSRGRYEAFF. CDR3 DNA sequence: TGTGCCAGCAGATCAAATTCCAGGGGGCGATATGAAGCTTTCTTT.

The J gene is TRBJ2-5, the V gene TRBV6-5; a weak D match, TRBD1 (6 bases). The CDR3 has 15 residues. The germline V and J ends were trimmed by 0 bases and 1 base, with 9 bases remaining between them. Germline V gene data show CDR1 as MNHEY and CDR2 as SVGAGI. CDR3 region: CASSYSRGSQETQYF. The CDR3, as DNA: TGTGCCAGCAGTTACTCTAGGGGGAGCCAAGAGACCCAGTACTTC.

CDR3 region: CAISEDTATNEKLFF. The CDR3 DNA sequence: TGTGCCATCAGTGAGGACACTGCAACTAATGAAAAACTGTTTTTT. The V gene is TRBV10-3, the J gene TRBJ1-4; D remains ambiguous. CDR1 and CDR2 (germline): ENHRY, SYGVKD. This CDR3 region has 15 residues. Deletions cut 2 bases from V and 0 bases from J, with 7 bases between.

This chain uses TRBV7-6 with TRBJ1-2, with a tentative D call TRBD1 (5 bases). Trimming removed 5 bases from V and 4 bases from J, with 20 bases in between. The CDR3 runs 16 residues. Germline CDR1 is SGHVS and CDR2 is FNYEAQ. This CDR3 is CASSPLSGQGFYGYTF. CDR3 nucleotides: TGTGCCAGCAGCCCCCTTTCTGGGCAGGGATTCTATGGCTACACCTTC.

V gene TRBV5-4 combines with J gene TRBJ2-7, with TRBD1 matching over 7 bases. In germline, CDR1 is SGHNT, CDR2 YYREEE (reference sequence). V was clipped by 5 bases and J by 1 base; unmatched bases: 15. The CDR3 has 17 amino acids. The CDR3 DNA sequence: TGTGCCAGCAGTCCGACTCCGGGACAGACTTTTTCCTACGAGCAGTACTTC. Translation gives CASSPTPGQTFSYEQYF.